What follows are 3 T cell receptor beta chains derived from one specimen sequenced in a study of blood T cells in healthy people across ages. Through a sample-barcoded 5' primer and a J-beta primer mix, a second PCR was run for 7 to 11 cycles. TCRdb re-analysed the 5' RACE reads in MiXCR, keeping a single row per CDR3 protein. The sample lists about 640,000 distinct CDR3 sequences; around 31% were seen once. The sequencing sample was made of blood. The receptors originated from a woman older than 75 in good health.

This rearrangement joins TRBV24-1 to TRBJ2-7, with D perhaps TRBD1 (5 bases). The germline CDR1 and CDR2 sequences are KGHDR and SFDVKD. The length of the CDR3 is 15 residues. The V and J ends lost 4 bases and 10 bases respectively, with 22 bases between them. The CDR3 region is CATSDRDRFQEAQYF. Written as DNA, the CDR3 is TGTGCCACCAGTGACAGAGACAGATTCCAAGAGGCCCAGTACTTC.

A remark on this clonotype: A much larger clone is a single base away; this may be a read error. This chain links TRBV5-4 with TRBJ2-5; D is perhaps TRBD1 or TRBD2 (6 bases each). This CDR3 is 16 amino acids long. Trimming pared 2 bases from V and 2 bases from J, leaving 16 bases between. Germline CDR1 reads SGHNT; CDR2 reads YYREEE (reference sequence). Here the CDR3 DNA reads TGTGCCAGCAGCTTAGATGGCGGGACATATCAAGAGACCCAGTACTTC. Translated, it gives CASSLDGGTYQETQYF.

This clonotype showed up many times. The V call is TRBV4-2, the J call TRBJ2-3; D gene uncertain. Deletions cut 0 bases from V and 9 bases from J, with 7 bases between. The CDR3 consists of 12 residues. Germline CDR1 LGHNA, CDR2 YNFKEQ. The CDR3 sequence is CASSQEEGTQYF. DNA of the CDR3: TGTGCCAGCAGCCAAGAAGAAGGCACGCAGTATTTT.